Given below is one T cell receptor beta chain in context. The source of the sample is a study of blood T cell repertoires in COVID-19. Study information: Donors in the United States, Italy and Spain gave samples during acute or convalescent COVID-19. From T cells, B-cell-depleted T cells, or PBMCs came the material, which was cDNA or gDNA.

Per germline, CDR1 SGHDT and CDR2 YYEEEE. CDR3 length equals 12 residues. The V end lost 4 bases, the J end lost 5 bases, and 9 bases lay between the germline ends. Original processing methods: Estimates of nucleated cell counts were drawn from the amplification of reference gene primers. The method was immunoSEQ multiplex PCR; TCRdb's version includes in-frame clones alone and lacks a portion of them. The V and J calls and the clone size are those of that table, but D and trimming were determined from the DNA. Of 100,000 to 150,000 clones in the sample, over 60% are singletons; the top ten hold about 1.9%.

This chain uses TRBV5-6 with TRBJ1-2, with D perhaps TRBD1 (6 bases). This receptor was identified in a woman in her sixties or seventies with acute or convalescent COVID-19. Material for sequencing was peripheral blood. The CDR3 bases are TGTGCCAGCAGCGGGGGCCAATATGGCTACACCTTC. Translated: CASSGGQYGYTF.